The TCR beta chain under discussion was sequenced for a study of T cell changes during pregnancy in multiple sclerosis (dated by TCRdb to between 2019 and 2020). Background on the whole study: In women with multiple sclerosis, the researchers looked at how the T cell repertoire shifted as pregnancy progressed.

About this clone itself: The target of this receptor is not known. Base qualities are missing; no much larger clone stands one base away.

The library was built by means of the immunoSEQ multiplex PCR assay. The source is immuneACCESS, and TCRdb retained only in-frame sequences with V and J called. Part of the clones is not carried over; for the studies checked, unresolved V genes explain less than half of this, and the remainder is unexplained. The sample yields about 17,000 clones; 70% to 90% were counted once. The ten largest clonotypes hold 7.5% to 10% of the sample. For CDR1 and CDR2, the germline V gene lists SGHVS and FQNEAQ. V was cut back by 4 bases and J by 4 bases, leaving a gap of 13 bases between them. Including cysteine and phenylalanine, the CDR3 has 14 amino acids. The retained sequence is limited to the CDR3, 42 bases, with the frame set at the first base.

The sequence came from a female donor with multiple sclerosis, enrolled in a pregnancy study. This specimen consisted of CD8+ T cells from peripheral blood mononuclear cells, obtained after pregnancy. Rearrangement joined TRBV7-8 to TRBJ2-5; a tentative D call is TRBD2 (6 bases match). The DNA sequence reads TGTGCCAGCAGCTCGACCTTGGGAGGAGAGACCCAGTACTTC. Protein translation: CASSSTLGGETQYF.